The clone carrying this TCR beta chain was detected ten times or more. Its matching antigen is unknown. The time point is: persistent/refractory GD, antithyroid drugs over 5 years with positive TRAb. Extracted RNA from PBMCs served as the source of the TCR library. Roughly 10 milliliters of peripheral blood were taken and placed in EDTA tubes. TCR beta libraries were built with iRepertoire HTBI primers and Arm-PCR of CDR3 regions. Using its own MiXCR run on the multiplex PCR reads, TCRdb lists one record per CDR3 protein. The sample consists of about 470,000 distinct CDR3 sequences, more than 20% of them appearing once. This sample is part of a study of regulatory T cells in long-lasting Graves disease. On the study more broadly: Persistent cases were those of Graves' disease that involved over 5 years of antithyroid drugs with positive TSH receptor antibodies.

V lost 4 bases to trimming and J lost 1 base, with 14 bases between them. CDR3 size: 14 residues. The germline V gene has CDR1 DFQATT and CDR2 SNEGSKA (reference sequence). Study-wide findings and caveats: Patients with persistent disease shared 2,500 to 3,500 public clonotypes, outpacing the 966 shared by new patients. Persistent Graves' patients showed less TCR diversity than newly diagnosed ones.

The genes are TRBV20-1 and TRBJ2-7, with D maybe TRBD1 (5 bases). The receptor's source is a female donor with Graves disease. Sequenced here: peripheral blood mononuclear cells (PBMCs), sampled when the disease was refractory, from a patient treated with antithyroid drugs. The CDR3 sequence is CSATDISRSYEQYF. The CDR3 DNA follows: TGCAGTGCTACGGACATATCTCGTTCCTACGAGCAGTACTTC.